The 30 T cell receptor beta chains presented below share a single source sample, sequenced in a study of OX40 agonist ivuxolimab in advanced cancers. The protocol was immunoSEQ multiplex PCR, while the TCRdb copy is restricted to in-frame clones and leaves out a portion. The sample lists 30,000 or so clones; roughly 82% were seen once. The input for sequencing was CD4+ or CD8+ T cells sorted from blood, taken in a trial of the OX40 agonist ivuxolimab. Receptors were obtained from an adult with an advanced solid tumor such as melanoma, head and neck, liver or kidney cancer.

The CDR3 spells CSVLAGSSYNEQFF. As DNA, the CDR3 is TGCAGCGTTTTAGCGGGGAGCTCCTACAATGAGCAGTTCTTC. The chain has TRBV29-1 and TRBJ2-1; 8 nucleotides align to TRBD2. CDR1 is SQVTM, CDR2 ANQGSEA, per germline. Trimming at V came to 5 bases and at J to 0 bases, leaving 3 bases not matched to a gene. The CDR3 runs 14 residues.

The chain uses TRBV6-1 and TRBJ2-5; TRBD2 is a possible D gene (5 bases). The CDR3 totals 12 residues. Trimming took 5 bases from V and 5 from J, leaving 9 bases between them. CDR1 MNHNS and CDR2 SASEGT come from the germline V gene. The DNA of the CDR3 is TGTGCCAGCAGTTCCCCGGGGGAGACCCAGTACTTC. Protein: CASSSPGETQYF.

The V and J genes are TRBV27 and TRBJ2-1, with D possibly matching TRBD2 (7 bases). V was pared by 2 bases and J by 6 bases, with 14 bases between. The CDR3 is 15 residues long. The V gene's germline CDR1 is MNHEY and CDR2 SMNVEV (reference sequence). CDR3 amino acids: CASSLMWGGPNEQFF. The CDR3 DNA sequence: TGTGCCAGCAGTTTAATGTGGGGGGGCCCCAATGAGCAGTTCTTC.

The rearrangement links TRBV25-1 to TRBJ1-5; D uncertain. Germline values: CDR1 MGHDK, CDR2 SYGVNS. CDR3 length: 14 residues. V lost 3 bases and J lost 3, with 9 bases in between. CDR3 residues: CASSDLVFNQPQHF. Here the CDR3 DNA reads TGTGCCAGCAGTGATCTGGTGTTCAATCAGCCCCAGCATTTT.

The rearrangement links TRBV28 to TRBJ2-5; 10 bases are a match to TRBD1. CDR3 size: 15 residues. CDR1 is MDHEN, CDR2 SYDVKM, per germline. V shed 3 bases and J 7 bases; nucleotides not matched to a gene: 8. In DNA, the CDR3 is TGTGCCAGCAGTTTGGTGGGGGACAGGGGTTTGACCCAGTACTTC. It encodes CASSLVGDRGLTQYF.

The rearrangement uses TRBV19 and TRBJ1-5; D is possibly TRBD1 (5 bases). V was pared by 5 bases and J by 4 bases, with 15 bases between. The CDR3 is 15 residues long. Germline lookup yields CDR1 LNHDA and CDR2 SQIVND (reference sequence). The CDR3 sequence is CASSPGHSINQPQHF. CDR3 sequence (DNA): TGTGCCAGTAGTCCAGGGCACTCCATTAATCAGCCCCAGCATTTT.

The chain carries TRBV28 and TRBJ2-1, with a tentative D call TRBD1 (5 bases). Germline-derived CDR1 and CDR2 are MDHEN and SYDVKM. The CDR3 loop spans 14 amino acids. Trimming left V 5 bases short and J 9 bases short, with 17 bases between. The CDR3 loop is CASSPRTSVGEQFF. CDR3 bases: TGTGCCAGCAGTCCAAGGACATCCGTAGGTGAGCAGTTCTTC.

The chain combines TRBV6-1 with TRBJ1-1; tentatively, D is TRBD1 (5 bases). CDR1 is MNHNS, CDR2 SASEGT, per germline. Trimming took off 4 bases at V and 2 bases at J, with 14 bases between the two ends. This CDR3 region has 15 residues. CDR3 bases: TGTGCCAGCAGTGTATGGGGGGAGATAAACACTGAAGCTTTCTTT. It yields the protein CASSVWGEINTEAFF.

This clone was observed a handful of times. The rearrangement links TRBV7-7 to TRBJ2-5, with a possible D match to TRBD2 (7 bases). The V end lost 3 bases, the J end lost 4 bases, and 15 bases lay between the germline ends. The CDR3 extends over 15 amino acids. Germline assignment: CDR1 SSHAT and CDR2 FNYEAQ (reference sequence). The CDR3 coding sequence is TGTGCCAGCAGCTTTCATAGGGGGGGCGGAGAGACCCAGTACTTC. It yields the protein CASSFHRGGGETQYF.

The chain has TRBV7-8 and TRBJ2-3; D possibly corresponds to TRBD2 (6 bases). CDR3 size: 16 residues. Germline CDR1 reads SGHVS; CDR2 reads FQNEAQ. V gave up 3 bases and J gave up 4 bases, with 17 bases separating them. The CDR3 loop reads CASSLGRRRGADTQYF. CDR3 nucleotide sequence: TGTGCCAGCAGCTTGGGGCGGAGGCGCGGGGCAGATACGCAGTATTTT.

The table lists this clone with a count of one. The chain recombines TRBV6-1 with TRBJ2-7, with 8 positions matching TRBD1. The germline V gene has CDR1 MNHNS and CDR2 SASEGT. This CDR3 region has 15 residues. V dropped 2 bases and J dropped 1; count of bases not matched to a gene: 4. The CDR3 coding sequence is TGTGCCAGCAGTGAACGAGACAGGGGATCCTACGAGCAGTACTTC. It codes for CASSERDRGSYEQYF.

The V call is TRBV20-1, the J call TRBJ2-7; D possibly corresponds to TRBD2 (5 bases). The CDR3 covers 10 residues. Germline V lookup: CDR1 DFQATT, CDR2 SNEGSKA (reference sequence). V was cut by 4 bases and J by 7 bases, with 8 bases left in between. Written as DNA, the CDR3 is TGCAGTGCTATAGGGAGAGAGCAGTACTTC. It is translated as CSAIGREQYF.

This clone was detected once. V and J are TRBV5-5 and TRBJ1-3; no clear D. Germline loops: CDR1 SGHKS, CDR2 YYEKEE (reference sequence). With 0 bases removed from V and 2 bases from J, the gap between germline ends came to 9 bases. This CDR3 has 15 residues. The CDR3 DNA sequence: TGTGCCAGCAGCTTGGCCTCCCAGGCTGGAAACACCATATATTTT. Amino acids: CASSLASQAGNTIYF.

This clone was seen a single time. V gene TRBV7-9 combines with J gene TRBJ2-5, with D perhaps assigned TRBD1 or TRBD2 (5 bases each). The length of the CDR3 is 14 residues. Between the trimmed V and J ends, which lost 4 bases and 3 bases, there was a span of 12 bases. Per the germline V gene, CDR1 is SEHNR and CDR2 is FQNEAQ (reference sequence). CDR3 region: CASSSRDPEETQYF. DNA for the CDR3: TGTGCCAGCAGCTCCAGGGACCCAGAAGAGACCCAGTACTTC.

The chain joins TRBV18 to TRBJ2-2; D is undetermined. Trimming pared 2 bases from V and 5 bases from J, leaving 9 bases between. Germline V gene data show CDR1 as KGHSH and CDR2 as LQKENI. The CDR3 extends over 14 amino acids. The CDR3 loop is CASSPISTTGELFF. CDR3 sequence (DNA): TGTGCCAGCTCACCAATTTCGACAACCGGGGAGCTGTTTTTT.

J is TRBJ2-4 and V is TRBV2, with 8 nucleotides matching TRBD2. CDR1 is SNHLY, CDR2 FYNNEI, per germline. The CDR3 totals 16 residues. The ends lost 6 bases at V and 0 bases at J; junction bases unmatched: 7. In nucleotides, the CDR3 is TGTGCCAGCAGGGATCTAGCGGGTCTAGCCAAAAACATTCAGTACTTC. This encodes CASRDLAGLAKNIQYF.

This clone was seen only a few times. The CDR3 is CASSQNRGVYNEQFF. CDR3 coding DNA: TGCGCCAGCAGCCAAAACAGGGGTGTCTACAATGAGCAGTTCTTC. The J gene is TRBJ2-1, the V gene TRBV4-1; 7 bases fit TRBD1. In germline, CDR1 is MGHRA, CDR2 YSYEKL. This CDR3 comprises 15 residues. V trimming: 2 bases; J trimming: 3 bases; junction bases outside the gene matches: 4.

This chain connects TRBV28 to TRBJ2-1, with TRBD2 identical over 13 bases. The CDR3 extends over 17 amino acids. J gave up 7 bases and V 4 bases, and 10 bases lay outside the gene matches. Germline V gene sequence: CDR1 MDHEN, CDR2 SYDVKM. CDR3 loop: CASSSVWTSGSRNEQFF. The CDR3 DNA follows: TGTGCCAGCAGTTCGGTTTGGACTAGCGGGAGTAGGAATGAGCAGTTCTTC.

The genes are TRBV7-9 and TRBJ2-3; TRBD2 aligns across 10 bases. CDR1 is SEHNR, CDR2 FQNEAQ, per germline (reference sequence). This CDR3 spans 13 amino acids. With V trimmed by 1 base and J by 9 bases, 1 base remained unmatched. The CDR3 DNA reads as TGTGCCAGCAGCTTAGAAGCGGGAGGGACGCAGTATTTT. It codes for CASSLEAGGTQYF.

This clone was found once. The gene calls are TRBV5-1 and TRBJ2-5; TRBD1 matches at 9 bases. Germline values: CDR1 SGHRS, CDR2 YFSETQ. This CDR3 has 15 amino acids. Trimming cost V 0 bases and J 5 bases; bases outside gene matches: 5. Written as DNA, the CDR3 is TGCGCCAGCAGCTTGGTCGGGACAGGGTTTGAGACCCAGTACTTC. This sequence encodes CASSLVGTGFETQYF.

The chain is built from TRBV5-1 and TRBJ1-3; D remains unclear. The CDR3 has 14 amino acids. The ends were cut back, 4 bases at V and 3 bases at J, with 11 bases in the middle. From germline, CDR1 is SGHRS and CDR2 YFSETQ. CDR3 sequence: CASSQSTDGNTIYF. As DNA, the CDR3 is TGCGCCAGCAGCCAAAGTACTGATGGAAACACCATATATTTT.

J is TRBJ2-5 and V is TRBV7-2; 11 bases are a match to TRBD2. J gave up 5 bases and V 5 bases, and 7 bases lay outside the gene matches. There are 15 residues in the CDR3. Germline CDR1 reads SGHTA; CDR2 reads FQGNSA. The CDR3 nucleotides are TGTGCCAGCAGCCCGTCTAGCGGGAGGTATGAGACCCAGTACTTC. It encodes CASSPSSGRYETQYF.

The sample holds a few counts of this clone. This chain connects TRBV10-1 to TRBJ1-1; D is unclear. Trimming took off 6 bases at V and 10 bases at J, with 18 bases between the two ends. Germline V lookup: CDR1 WNHNN, CDR2 SYGVQD (reference sequence). The CDR3 extends over 13 amino acids. The CDR3 sequence: CASSARTRTGAFF. The CDR3 DNA is TGCGCCAGCAGCGCCAGGACCCGAACCGGAGCTTTCTTT.

The genes are TRBV7-8 and TRBJ1-2; D is uncertain. Germline assignment: CDR1 SGHVS and CDR2 FQNEAQ. Trimming took 4 bases from V and 2 from J, leaving 17 bases between them. The length of the CDR3 is 16 residues. CDR3 amino acids: CASSSMLGSPNYGYTF. In DNA, the CDR3 is TGTGCCAGCAGCTCCATGCTGGGGTCACCCAACTATGGCTACACCTTC.

The V call is TRBV5-3, the J call TRBJ2-1; 13 nucleotides align to TRBD2. TRBV5-3 carries the ORF label, with uncertain function. CDR3 length: 15 residues. With V trimmed by 4 bases and J by 5 bases, 3 bases remained unmatched. The CDR3 nucleotides read TGTGCCAGAAGCGATGGGACTAGCGGGAACAATGAGCAGTTCTTC. Its translation: CARSDGTSGNNEQFF.

The chain combines TRBV6-6 with TRBJ2-3, with 9 bases aligning to TRBD1. Germline V lookup: CDR1 MNHNY, CDR2 SVGAGI (reference sequence). V lost 6 bases, J lost 3 bases, and 4 bases stayed unmatched. This CDR3 is 14 amino acids long. CDR3 residues: CASSQQGATDTQYF. DNA of the CDR3: TGTGCCAGCAGCCAACAGGGGGCTACAGATACGCAGTATTTT.

The V call is TRBV19, the J call TRBJ2-1; D is undetermined. The CDR3 runs to 14 residues. Trimming pared 2 bases from V and 4 bases from J, leaving 9 bases between. The germline V gene encodes CDR1 LNHDA and CDR2 SQIVND (reference sequence). In DNA form, the CDR3 reads TGTGCCAGTAGTATAAGTGGCCAGTACAATGAGCAGTTCTTC. The encoded protein is CASSISGQYNEQFF.

The chain combines TRBV14 with TRBJ1-1; tentatively, D is TRBD1 (5 bases). The CDR3 has 13 amino acids. The ends were cut back, 5 bases at V and 0 bases at J, with 7 bases in the middle. Germline CDR1 is SGHDN and CDR2 is FVKESK. CDR3 amino acids: CASSLTVNTEAFF. CDR3 sequence (DNA): TGTGCCAGCAGCTTGACAGTGAACACTGAAGCTTTCTTT.

The rearrangement uses TRBV28 and TRBJ2-5, with TRBD1 matching over 9 bases. The CDR3 is 15 amino acids. Trimming at V came to 4 bases and at J to 4 bases, leaving 7 bases not matched to a gene. Germline CDR1 reads MDHEN; CDR2 reads SYDVKM. The CDR3 sequence: CASSYGGQGGETQYF. The CDR3 DNA follows: TGTGCCAGCAGTTATGGGGGACAGGGCGGAGAGACCCAGTACTTC.

Note on this clone: A junction boundary mismatches the germline segment, possibly from a read error. This chain connects TRBV7-9 to TRBJ2-3; D not certain. Germline values: CDR1 SEHNR, CDR2 FQNEAQ (reference sequence). The CDR3 is made up of 11 amino acids. DNA for the CDR3: TGCAACTTGGGTAGCACAGATACGCAGTATTTT. Its protein product is CNLGSTDTQYF.